Below are 20 T cell receptor beta chains sequenced from a single sample in a study of long-term antiretroviral therapy in people with HIV. An immunoSEQ assay, version v3.0, was performed at survey level. TCRdb's copy holds only in-frame clones and misses some; the assay was immunoSEQ multiplex PCR. The table records 30,000 to 50,000 clones, around 85% of them present only once. This material consisted of unsorted PBMCs, taken 1.2 years after starting antiretroviral therapy. The receptors come from a woman aged 50 to 60 with HIV.

The gene calls are TRBV9 and TRBJ1-6; tentatively, D is TRBD1 (6 bases). Trimming shortened V by 2 bases and J by 10 bases, and 13 bases separated the two germline ends. Per the germline V gene, CDR1 is SGDLS and CDR2 is YYNGEE. CDR3 length: 14 residues. The CDR3 sequence is CASSVDTGSSPLHF. The DNA of the CDR3 is TGTGCCAGCAGCGTTGACACAGGGTCCTCACCCCTCCACTTT.

V usage is TRBV11-2 and J usage is TRBJ2-1; D gene unclear. V lost 0 bases to trimming and J lost 3 bases, with 12 bases between them. The CDR3 is 16 amino acids. The germline V gene has CDR1 SGHAT and CDR2 FQNNGV. CDR3 in DNA: TGTGCCAGCAGCTTAGATGTGGTCTCGCGCTACAATGAGCAGTTCTTC. Protein product: CASSLDVVSRYNEQFF.

The rearrangement uses TRBV10-3 and TRBJ1-2; 12 nucleotides agree with TRBD1. This CDR3 contains 14 residues. The germline gives CDR1 ENHRY, CDR2 SYGVKD. With V trimmed by 3 bases and J by 11 bases, 7 bases remained unmatched. The CDR3, as DNA: TGTGCCATCAGTGACCCGGGACAGGGGGCTGGGTACACCTTC. Translating it yields CAISDPGQGAGYTF.

CDR3 sequence (DNA): TGTGCCAGCATTGGCAGCGGGGGGTACACCGGGGAGCTGTTTTTT. Translation: CASIGSGGYTGELFF. The V and J genes are TRBV2 and TRBJ2-2; the match to TRBD2 covers 9 bases. The CDR3 is 15 amino acids. V gave up 7 bases and J gave up 3 bases; unmatched junction bases: 6. Germline V lookup: CDR1 SNHLY, CDR2 FYNNEI.

The chain employs TRBV7-3 and TRBJ2-2; D gene ambiguous. The germline V and J ends were trimmed by 6 bases and 1 base, with 9 bases remaining between them. From germline, CDR1 is SGHTA and CDR2 FQGTGA. The CDR3 contains 14 residues. Here the CDR3 DNA reads TGTGCCAGCAGTCCGGACCGGAACACCGGGGAGCTGTTTTTT. Amino acids: CASSPDRNTGELFF.

The chain carries TRBV18 and TRBJ1-5, with D uncertain. There are 16 residues in the CDR3. Germline lookup yields CDR1 KGHSH and CDR2 LQKENI. Between the trimmed V and J ends, which lost 3 bases and 2 bases, there was a span of 14 bases. CDR3 sequence reads: CASSPSKAGGNQPQHF. The CDR3 DNA reads TGTGCCAGCTCACCCAGTAAGGCAGGAGGCAATCAGCCCCAGCATTTT.

In this sample, this clone turned up once. The chain has TRBV4-1 and TRBJ1-1; D uncertain. The germline gives CDR1 MGHRA, CDR2 YSYEKL. CDR3 length: 18 amino acids. V lost 1 base to trimming and J lost 0 bases, with 18 bases between them. The CDR3: CASSQAKGIQGMNTEAFF. CDR3 DNA sequence: TGCGCCAGCAGCCAAGCTAAGGGTATCCAAGGGATGAACACTGAAGCTTTCTTT.

This clone showed up just a few times. The genes are TRBV9 and TRBJ1-5; TRBD1 might be the D (5 bases). From germline, CDR1 is SGDLS and CDR2 YYNGEE. The V and J ends lost 0 bases and 2 bases respectively, with 9 bases between them. CDR3 length: 15 amino acids. This CDR3 reads CASSVDSGRNQPQHF. The CDR3 DNA reads as TGTGCCAGCAGCGTAGATTCGGGGCGCAATCAGCCCCAGCATTTT.

The chain links TRBV11-1 to TRBJ1-1; 7 bases are shared with TRBD1. The CDR3 sequence is 13 residues long. The ends lost 7 bases at V and 3 bases at J; junction bases unmatched: 5. CDR1 SGHAT and CDR2 FQDESV come from the germline V gene (reference sequence). The CDR3 DNA sequence: TGTGCCAGCACCATCGACAGGGACACTGAAGCTTTCTTT. This encodes CASTIDRDTEAFF.

This clone was seen only once. This sequence joins TRBV28 and TRBJ1-1; 8 nucleotides match TRBD1. V was pared by 6 bases and J by 0 bases, with 6 bases of the junction left unmatched. Germline V CDR1 and CDR2: MDHEN, SYDVKM. The CDR3 consists of 15 residues. The CDR3 is CASSRTGQVNTEAFF. The CDR3 nucleotides are TGTGCCAGCAGCAGAACGGGACAGGTGAACACTGAAGCTTTCTTT.

The rearrangement links TRBV11-2 to TRBJ1-2; D may be TRBD1 (6 bases). The CDR3 loop spans 14 amino acids. Trimming cost V 5 bases and J 4 bases, with 14 bases left between them. Germline CDR1 is SGHAT and CDR2 is FQNNGV. CDR3 nucleotide sequence: TGTGCCAGCAGCCCGCCGCGGGGGGCCTATGGCTACACCTTC. Translation: CASSPPRGAYGYTF.

The J gene is TRBJ2-1, the V gene TRBV25-1, with 8 bases fitting TRBD2. The germline CDR1 and CDR2 sequences are MGHDK and SYGVNS. The CDR3 is made up of 14 amino acids. V lost 7 bases to trimming and J lost 5 bases; unmatched junction nucleotides: 7. The CDR3 region is CASNPGGAHNEQFF. As DNA, the CDR3 is TGTGCCAGCAACCCCGGGGGGGCCCACAATGAGCAGTTCTTC.

The V and J genes are TRBV7-9 and TRBJ1-6, with 7 bases that match TRBD1. The junction had 5 bases not matched to a gene; V was cut back by 5 bases and J by 10 bases. Germline loops: CDR1 SEHNR, CDR2 FQNEAQ (reference sequence). This CDR3 has 13 amino acids. CDR3 DNA sequence: TGTGCCAGCAGCCCGGACAGGTCGTCACCCCTCCACTTT. Protein sequence: CASSPDRSSPLHF. Based on the CDR3 plus reference TRBV7-9 and TRBJ1-6, the full variable domain is DTGVSQNPRHKITKRGQNVTFRCDPISEHNRLYWYRQTLGQGPEFLTYFQNEAQLEKSRLLSDRFSAERPKGSFSTLEIQRTEQGDSAMYLCASSPDRSSPLHFGNGTRLTVT.

The V call is TRBV27, the J call TRBJ1-2; weak D call: TRBD1 (6 bases). The V end was cut by 3 bases, the J end by 0 bases, with 8 bases between. This CDR3 has 14 residues. CDR1 and CDR2 from the germline V gene are MNHEY and SMNVEV (reference sequence). The CDR3 DNA is TGTGCCAGCAGTTTGGGGGGCCCTAACTATGGCTACACCTTC. Translation: CASSLGGPNYGYTF.

The chain uses TRBV2 and TRBJ1-3; 7 bases match TRBD1. V lost 6 bases to trimming and J lost 5 bases; unmatched junction nucleotides: 16. Germline CDR1 reads SNHLY; CDR2 reads FYNNEI. The CDR3 covers 17 residues. The CDR3 sequence is CASRLQGNRFGRNTIYF. The CDR3 bases are TGTGCCAGCAGGTTACAGGGGAATAGGTTTGGGAGAAACACCATATATTTT.

The rearrangement links TRBV29-1 to TRBJ1-1; the D gene is possibly TRBD1 (5 bases). V was shortened by 7 bases and J by 0 bases, with 15 bases between the two germline ends. This CDR3 region has 14 residues. Germline-derived CDR1 and CDR2 are SQVTM and ANQGSEA. This CDR3 reads CSGRGQGMNTEAFF. The CDR3 DNA reads as TGCAGCGGGCGTGGCCAGGGCATGAACACTGAAGCTTTCTTT.

In its sample, this clone was seen once. The CDR3 protein is CASRIRGAENTEAFF. The CDR3 DNA is TGTGCCAGCAGGATCAGGGGGGCGGAGAACACTGAAGCTTTCTTT. V gene TRBV27 combines with J gene TRBJ1-1; TRBD1 agrees at 7 bases. Per the germline V gene, CDR1 is MNHEY and CDR2 is SMNVEV (reference sequence). V dropped 6 bases and J dropped 1; count of bases not matched to a gene: 8. This CDR3 is 15 amino acids long.

This chain links TRBV7-9 with TRBJ2-5; the match to TRBD1 covers 8 bases. Germline CDR1 and CDR2: SEHNR and FQNEAQ (reference sequence). Losses at the gene ends were 1 base for V and 4 bases for J; bases not matched to a gene: 2. This CDR3 has 14 residues. CDR3: CASSLVTGGETQYF. The DNA for the CDR3 is TGTGCCAGCAGCTTAGTTACAGGGGGAGAGACCCAGTACTTC.

The chain couples TRBV7-6 to TRBJ1-1, with TRBD1 as a possible D gene (5 bases). CDR1 and CDR2 from the germline V gene are SGHVS and FNYEAQ. Between the trimmed V and J ends, which lost 3 bases and 0 bases, there was a span of 5 bases. This CDR3 contains 13 residues. CDR3 sequence: CASSLTVNTEAFF. CDR3 bases: TGTGCCAGCAGCTTGACAGTGAACACTGAAGCTTTCTTT.

The rearrangement uses TRBV5-1 and TRBJ2-5; no clear D. Germline CDR1 reads SGHRS; CDR2 reads YFSETQ. CDR3 size: 14 residues. Trimming shortened V by 9 bases and J by 2 bases, and 17 bases separated the two germline ends. CDR3 sequence (DNA): TGCGCCACCTCCATTACGCCTGCACAAGAGACCCAGTACTTC. Translated, it gives CATSITPAQETQYF.